Sequencing of this T cell receptor (beta chain) was carried out in a study of post-analysis software for immune sequencing data. Turning to the study itself: Several disease courses (relapsing-remitting, secondary progressive and progressive-relapsing) of multiple sclerosis were included. General study points: Significantly lower normalized Chao1 diversity was seen in multiple sclerosis patients than in controls.

As regards this clonotype: What it binds is unknown.

Carried by the TCR beta cDNA libraries were unique molecular identifiers. T cells, roughly 1 to 10 million of them, yielded roughly 0.5 million cDNA molecules. Using its own MiXCR run on the PCR reads, TCRdb lists one record per CDR3 protein. This table holds about 260,000 distinct CDR3 sequences, 36% found once. The sequencing sample was made of blood. The origin of this receptor is a girl aged 10-17 years with multiple sclerosis.

Here the CDR3 reads CSARDGGVQEIQYF. CDR3 nucleotides: TGCAGTGCTAGAGATGGGGGGGTGCAAGAGATCCAGTACTTC. J is TRBJ2-7 and V is TRBV20-1; 7 bases are shared with TRBD2. This CDR3 comprises 14 residues. J gave up 10 bases and V 0 bases, and 12 bases lay outside the gene matches. CDR1 and CDR2 from the germline V gene are DFQATT and SNEGSKA (reference sequence).